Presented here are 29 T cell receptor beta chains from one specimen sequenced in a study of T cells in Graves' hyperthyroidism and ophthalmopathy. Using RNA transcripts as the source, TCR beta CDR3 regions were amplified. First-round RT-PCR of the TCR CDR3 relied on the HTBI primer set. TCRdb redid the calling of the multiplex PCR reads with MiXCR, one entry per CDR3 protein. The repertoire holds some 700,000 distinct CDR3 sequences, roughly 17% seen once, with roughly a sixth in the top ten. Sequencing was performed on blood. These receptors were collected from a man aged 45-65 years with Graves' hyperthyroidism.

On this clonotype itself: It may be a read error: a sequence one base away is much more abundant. The CDR3 DNA sequence: TGCAGCGTTAAGGACAGGGGGGAAAGCTCCTACGAGCAGTACTTC. It is translated as CSVKDRGESSYEQYF. This chain uses TRBV29-1 with TRBJ2-7, with 10 nucleotides matching TRBD1. J lost 0 bases, V lost 5 bases, and 7 bases had no gene match. Germline CDR1 reads SQVTM; CDR2 reads ANQGSEA. There are 15 residues in the CDR3.

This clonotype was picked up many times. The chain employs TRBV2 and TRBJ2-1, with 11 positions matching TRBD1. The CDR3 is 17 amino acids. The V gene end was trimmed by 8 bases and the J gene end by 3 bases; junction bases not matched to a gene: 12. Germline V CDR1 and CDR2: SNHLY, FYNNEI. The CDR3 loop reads CASLGTGGRGYYNEQFF. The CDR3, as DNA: TGTGCCAGCCTCGGGACAGGGGGACGAGGATACTACAATGAGCAGTTCTTC.

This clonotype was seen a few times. In nucleotides, the CDR3 is TGTGCCAGCAGCTCAGGGGGGCGGGATTGGATGTACGAGCAGTACTTC. Its protein is CASSSGGRDWMYEQYF. The chain employs TRBV7-9 and TRBJ2-7; possibly TRBD1 for D (7 bases). This CDR3 is 16 amino acids long. In germline, CDR1 is SEHNR, CDR2 FQNEAQ (reference sequence). Trimming cost V 4 bases and J 4 bases, with 20 bases left between them.

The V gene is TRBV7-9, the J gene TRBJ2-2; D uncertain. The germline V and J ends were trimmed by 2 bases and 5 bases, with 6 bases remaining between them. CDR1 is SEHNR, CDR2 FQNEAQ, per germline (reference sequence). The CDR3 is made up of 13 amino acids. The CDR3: CASSLTRTGELFF. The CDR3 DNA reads TGTGCCAGCAGCTTAACCAGGACCGGGGAGCTGTTTTTT.

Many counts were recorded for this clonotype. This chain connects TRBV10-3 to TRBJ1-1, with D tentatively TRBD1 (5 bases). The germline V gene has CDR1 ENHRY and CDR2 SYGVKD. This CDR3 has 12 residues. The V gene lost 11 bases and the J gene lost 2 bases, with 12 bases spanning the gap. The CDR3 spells CAGGTANTEAFF. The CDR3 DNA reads TGTGCCGGGGGGACCGCCAACACTGAAGCTTTCTTT.

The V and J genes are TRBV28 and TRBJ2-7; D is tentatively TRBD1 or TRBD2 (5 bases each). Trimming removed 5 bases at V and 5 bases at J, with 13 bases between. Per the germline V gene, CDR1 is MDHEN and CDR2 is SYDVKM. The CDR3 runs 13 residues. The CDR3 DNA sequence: TGTGCCAGCAGTCCGAGAGGGGCCCACGAGCAGTACTTC. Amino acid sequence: CASSPRGAHEQYF.

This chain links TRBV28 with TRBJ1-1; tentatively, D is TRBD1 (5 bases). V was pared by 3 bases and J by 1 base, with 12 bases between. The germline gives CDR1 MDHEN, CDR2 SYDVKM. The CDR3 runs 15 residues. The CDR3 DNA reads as TGTGCCAGCAGTTTGGGGCCAAAGCCGAACACTGAAGCTTTCTTT. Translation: CASSLGPKPNTEAFF.

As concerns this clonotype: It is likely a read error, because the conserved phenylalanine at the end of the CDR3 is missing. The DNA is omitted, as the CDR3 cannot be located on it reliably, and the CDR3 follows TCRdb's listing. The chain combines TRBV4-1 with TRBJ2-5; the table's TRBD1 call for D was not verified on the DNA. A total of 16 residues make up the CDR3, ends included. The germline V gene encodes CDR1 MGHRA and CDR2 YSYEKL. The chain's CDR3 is CASSQDSAGGILAQYL.

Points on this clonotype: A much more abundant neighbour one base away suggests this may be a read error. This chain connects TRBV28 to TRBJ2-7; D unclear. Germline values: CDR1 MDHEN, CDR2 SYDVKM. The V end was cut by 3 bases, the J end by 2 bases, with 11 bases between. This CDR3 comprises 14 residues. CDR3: CASSLYGRPYEQYF. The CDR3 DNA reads TGTGCCAGCAGTTTGTACGGCAGGCCCTACGAGCAGTACTTC.

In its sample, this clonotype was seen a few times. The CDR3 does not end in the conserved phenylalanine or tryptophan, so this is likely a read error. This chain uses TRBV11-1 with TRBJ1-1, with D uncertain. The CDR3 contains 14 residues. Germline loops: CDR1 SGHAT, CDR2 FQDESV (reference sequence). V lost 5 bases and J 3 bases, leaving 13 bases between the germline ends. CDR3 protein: CASSTTEGYTEAFS. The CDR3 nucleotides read TGTGCCAGCAGCACTACCGAAGGGTACACTGAAGCTTTCTCT.

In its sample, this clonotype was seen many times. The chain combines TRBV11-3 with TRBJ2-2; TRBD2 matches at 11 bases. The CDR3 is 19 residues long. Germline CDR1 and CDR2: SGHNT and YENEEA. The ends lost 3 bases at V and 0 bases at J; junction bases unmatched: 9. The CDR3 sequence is CASSFRVPGLAANTGELFF. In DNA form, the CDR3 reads TGTGCCAGCAGCTTTAGGGTACCGGGACTAGCGGCGAACACCGGGGAGCTGTTTTTT. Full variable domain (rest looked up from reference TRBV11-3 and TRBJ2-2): EAGVVQSPRYKIIEKKQPVAFWCNPISGHNTLYWYLQNLGQGPELLIRYENEEAVDDSQLPKDRFSAERLKGVDSTLKIQPAELGDSAVYLCASSFRVPGLAANTGELFFGEGSRLTVL.

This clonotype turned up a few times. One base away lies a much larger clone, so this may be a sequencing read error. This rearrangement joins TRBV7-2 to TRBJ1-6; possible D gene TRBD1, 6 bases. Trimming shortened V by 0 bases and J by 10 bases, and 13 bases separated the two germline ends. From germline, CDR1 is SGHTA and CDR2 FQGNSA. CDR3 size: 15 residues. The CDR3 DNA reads TGTGCCAGCAGCTTAGCCTCACAGGGCGGGTCACCCCTCCACTTT. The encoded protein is CASSLASQGGSPLHF.

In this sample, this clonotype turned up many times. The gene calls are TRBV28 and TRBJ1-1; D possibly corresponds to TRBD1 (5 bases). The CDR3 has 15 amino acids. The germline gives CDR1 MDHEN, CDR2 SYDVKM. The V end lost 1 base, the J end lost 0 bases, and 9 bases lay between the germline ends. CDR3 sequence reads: CASSLFRGLNTEAFF. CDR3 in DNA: TGTGCCAGCAGTTTATTTCGGGGACTGAACACTGAAGCTTTCTTT.

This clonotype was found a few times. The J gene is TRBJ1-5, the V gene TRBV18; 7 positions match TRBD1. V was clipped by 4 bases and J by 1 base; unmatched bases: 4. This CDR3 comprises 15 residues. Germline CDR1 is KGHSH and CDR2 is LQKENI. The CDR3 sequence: CASSLRGESNQPQHF. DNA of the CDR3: TGTGCCAGCTCACTCAGGGGGGAGAGCAATCAGCCCCAGCATTTT.

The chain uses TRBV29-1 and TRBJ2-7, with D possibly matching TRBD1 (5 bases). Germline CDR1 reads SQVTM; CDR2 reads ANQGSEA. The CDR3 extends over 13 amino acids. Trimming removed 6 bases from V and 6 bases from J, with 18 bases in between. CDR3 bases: TGCAGCGTCGCTCCTAAACTCGACAGCGAGCAGTACTTC. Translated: CSVAPKLDSEQYF.

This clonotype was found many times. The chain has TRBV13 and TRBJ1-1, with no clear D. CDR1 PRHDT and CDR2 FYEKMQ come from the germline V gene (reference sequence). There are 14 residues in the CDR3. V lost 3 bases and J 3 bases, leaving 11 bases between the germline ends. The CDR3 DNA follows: TGTGCCAGCAGCTTCCCCGGTTTAGACACTGAAGCTTTCTTT. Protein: CASSFPGLDTEAFF. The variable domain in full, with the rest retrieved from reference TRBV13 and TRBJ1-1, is AAGVIQSPRHLIKEKRETATLKCYPIPRHDTVYWYQQGPGQDPQFLISFYEKMQSDKGSIPDRFSAQQFSDYHSELNMSSLELGDSALYFCASSFPGLDTEAFFGQGTRLTVV.

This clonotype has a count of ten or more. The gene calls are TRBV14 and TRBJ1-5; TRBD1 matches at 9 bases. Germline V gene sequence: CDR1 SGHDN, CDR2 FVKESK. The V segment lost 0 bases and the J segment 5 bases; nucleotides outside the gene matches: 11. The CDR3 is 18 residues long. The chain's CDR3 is CASSQETRTGATYQPQHF. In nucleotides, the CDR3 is TGTGCCAGCAGCCAAGAAACCCGGACAGGGGCTACTTATCAGCCCCAGCATTTT. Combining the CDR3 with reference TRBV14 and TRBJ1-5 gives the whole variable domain EAGVTQFPSHSVIEKGQTVTLRCDPISGHDNLYWYRRVMGKEIKFLLHFVKESKQDESGMPNNRFLAERTGGTYSTLKVQPAELEDSGVYFCASSQETRTGATYQPQHFGDGTRLSIL.

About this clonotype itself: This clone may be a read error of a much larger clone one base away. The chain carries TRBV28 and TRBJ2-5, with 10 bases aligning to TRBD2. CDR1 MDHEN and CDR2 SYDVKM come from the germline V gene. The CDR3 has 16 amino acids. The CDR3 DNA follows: TGTGCCAGCAGATTTGAGTTACTAGCGGGACGAGAGGCCCAGTACTTC. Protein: CASRFELLAGREAQYF. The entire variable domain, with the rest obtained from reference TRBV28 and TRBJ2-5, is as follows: DVKVTQSSRYLVKRTGEKVFLECVQDMDHENMFWYRQDPGLGLRLIYFSYDVKMKEKGDIPEGYSVSREKKERFSLILESASTNQTSMYLCASRFELLAGREAQYFGPGTRLLVL.

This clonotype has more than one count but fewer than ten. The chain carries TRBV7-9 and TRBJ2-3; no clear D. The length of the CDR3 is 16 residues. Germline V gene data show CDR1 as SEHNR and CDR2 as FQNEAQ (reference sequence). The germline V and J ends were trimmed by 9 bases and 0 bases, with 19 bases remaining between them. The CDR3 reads CASSPQTTSSTDTQYF. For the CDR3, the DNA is TGTGCCAGTAGCCCACAGACAACTTCTAGCACAGATACGCAGTATTTT.

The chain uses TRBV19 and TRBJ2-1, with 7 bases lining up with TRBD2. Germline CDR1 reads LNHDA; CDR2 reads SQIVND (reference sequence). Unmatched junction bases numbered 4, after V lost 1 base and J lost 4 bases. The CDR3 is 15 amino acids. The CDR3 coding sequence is TGTGCCAGTAGTATAGCGGGAGGAAATTACAATGAGCAGTTCTTC. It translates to CASSIAGGNYNEQFF.

DNA of the CDR3: TGTGCCAGCAGCCAAGGGAGTCTTCTATCTGGCTACACCTTC. It encodes CASSQGSLLSGYTF. The genes are TRBV3-1 and TRBJ1-2; D not resolved. The CDR3 is made up of 14 amino acids. The germline V and J ends were trimmed by 1 base and 7 bases, with 13 bases remaining between them. Germline V CDR1 and CDR2: LGHDT, YNNKEL (reference sequence). The full variable domain, in which reference TRBV3-1 and TRBJ1-2 provide the parts outside the CDR3, is DTAVSQTPKYLVTQMGNDKSIKCEQNLGHDTMYWYKQDSKKFLKIMFSYNNKELIINETVPNRFSPKSPDKAHLNLHINSLELGDSAVYFCASSQGSLLSGYTFGSGTRLTVV.

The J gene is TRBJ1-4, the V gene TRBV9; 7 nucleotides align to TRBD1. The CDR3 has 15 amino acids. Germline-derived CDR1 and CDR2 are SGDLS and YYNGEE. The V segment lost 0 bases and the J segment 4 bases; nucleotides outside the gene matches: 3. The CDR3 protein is CASSVVGQVNEKLFF. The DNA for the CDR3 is TGTGCCAGCAGCGTAGTTGGACAGGTTAATGAAAAACTGTTTTTT.

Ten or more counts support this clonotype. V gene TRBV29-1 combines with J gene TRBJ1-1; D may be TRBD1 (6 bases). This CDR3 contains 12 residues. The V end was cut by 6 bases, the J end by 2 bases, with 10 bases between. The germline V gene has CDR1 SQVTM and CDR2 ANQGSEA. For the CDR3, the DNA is TGCAGCGTGACACAGGGAAACACTGAAGCTTTCTTT. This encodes CSVTQGNTEAFF.

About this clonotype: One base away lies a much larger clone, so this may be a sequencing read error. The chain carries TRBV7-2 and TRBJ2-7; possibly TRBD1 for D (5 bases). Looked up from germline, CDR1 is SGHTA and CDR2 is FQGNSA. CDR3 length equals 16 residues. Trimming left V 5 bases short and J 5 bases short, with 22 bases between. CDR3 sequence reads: CASSPLIRQGTHEQYF. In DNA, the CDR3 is TGTGCCAGCAGCCCTCTAATAAGGCAGGGCACCCACGAGCAGTACTTC.

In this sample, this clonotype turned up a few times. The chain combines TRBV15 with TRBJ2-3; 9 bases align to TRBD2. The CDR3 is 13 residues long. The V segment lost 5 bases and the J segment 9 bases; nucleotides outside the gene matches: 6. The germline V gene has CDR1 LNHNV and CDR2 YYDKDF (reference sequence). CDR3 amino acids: CATSLLAGRTQYF. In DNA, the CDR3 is TGTGCCACCAGCCTCCTAGCGGGACGAACGCAGTATTTT.

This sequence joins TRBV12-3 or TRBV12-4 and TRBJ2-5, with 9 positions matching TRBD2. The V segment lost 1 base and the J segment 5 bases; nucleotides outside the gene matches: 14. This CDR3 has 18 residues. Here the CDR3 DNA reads TGTGCCAGCAGTTTAGATCACTGGGTGGCGGGAGGGCCCGAGACCCAGTACTTC. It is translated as CASSLDHWVAGGPETQYF.

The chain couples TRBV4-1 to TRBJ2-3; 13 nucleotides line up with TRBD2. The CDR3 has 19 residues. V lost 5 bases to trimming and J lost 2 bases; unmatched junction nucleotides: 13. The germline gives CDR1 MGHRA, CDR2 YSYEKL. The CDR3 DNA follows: TGCGCCAGCAGCGGGCTACTAGCGGGAGGGTCCCCCCTCACAGATACGCAGTATTTT. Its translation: CASSGLLAGGSPLTDTQYF.

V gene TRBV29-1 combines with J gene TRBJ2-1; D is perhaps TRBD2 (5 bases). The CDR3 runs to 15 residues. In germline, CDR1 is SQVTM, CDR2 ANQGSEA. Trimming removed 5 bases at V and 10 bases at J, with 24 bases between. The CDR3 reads CSVFGNSEHSLEQFF. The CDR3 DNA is TGCAGCGTTTTCGGGAACAGTGAGCATTCTTTAGAGCAGTTCTTC.

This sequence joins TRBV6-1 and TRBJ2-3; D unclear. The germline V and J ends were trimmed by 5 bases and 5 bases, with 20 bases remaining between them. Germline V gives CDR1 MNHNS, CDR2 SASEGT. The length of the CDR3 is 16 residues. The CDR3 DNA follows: TGTGCCAGCAGTTCCGCCTCCGCGGTAGGGTTAGATACGCAGTATTTT. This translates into CASSSASAVGLDTQYF.